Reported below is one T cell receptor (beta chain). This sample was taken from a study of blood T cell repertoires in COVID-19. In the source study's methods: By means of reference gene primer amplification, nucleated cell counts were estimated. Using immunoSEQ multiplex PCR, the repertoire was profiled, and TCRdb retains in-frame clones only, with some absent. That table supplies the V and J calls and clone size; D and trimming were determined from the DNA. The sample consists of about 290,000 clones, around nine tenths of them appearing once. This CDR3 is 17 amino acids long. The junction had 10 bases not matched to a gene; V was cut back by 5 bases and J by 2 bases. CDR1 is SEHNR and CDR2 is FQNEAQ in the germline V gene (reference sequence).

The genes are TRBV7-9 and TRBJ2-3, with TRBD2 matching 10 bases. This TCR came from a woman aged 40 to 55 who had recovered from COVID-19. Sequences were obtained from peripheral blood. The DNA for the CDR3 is TGTGCCAGCAGCCCTGGAGTAGCGGGAGGAAACACAGATACGCAGTATTTT. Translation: CASSPGVAGGNTDTQYF.